The clone carrying this TCR beta chain was observed a single time. As originally analysed: Quantification of nucleated cells was approximated via reference gene primer amplification. Measured with immunoSEQ multiplex PCR; TCRdb has only the in-frame clones, and not every one. The D gene and trimming were derived from the DNA, and the V and J assignments and clone size from that table. The sample lists 55,000 to 70,000 clones, roughly 87% occurring once. The sample is drawn from a study of blood T cell repertoires in COVID-19. Turning to the study itself: Acute and convalescent COVID-19 samples came from the United States, Italy and Spain. Sources were T cells, B-cell-depleted T cells, or PBMCs; the material itself was cDNA or gDNA.

Germline V gene data show CDR1 as LGHNA and CDR2 as YNFKEQ. The CDR3 runs 15 residues. The V gene end was trimmed by 4 bases and the J gene end by 2 bases; junction bases not matched to a gene: 5. The source is a woman aged 18-29 years with acute or convalescent COVID-19. The specimen sequenced was peripheral blood. The chain combines TRBV4-2 with TRBJ1-3; 7 bases are shared with TRBD1. The CDR3 DNA follows: TGTGCCAGCAGCCGAGAGGACAGGCCTGGAAACACCATATATTTT. Its translation is CASSREDRPGNTIYF.